Included here is one TCR beta chain sequence, with context. The CDR3 extends over 13 amino acids. Trimming shortened V by 7 bases and J by 11 bases, and 19 bases separated the two germline ends. Germline values: CDR1 LNHDA, CDR2 SQIVND (reference sequence). The sample originates from a study of blood T cell repertoires in COVID-19. Across the study: Spain, Italy and the United States supplied samples that represented acute and convalescent COVID-19. PBMCs, B-cell-depleted T cells, or T cells provided the cDNA or gDNA that made up the material.

The Seattle site enrolled patients during active infection and followed them longitudinally. Assay: immunoSEQ multiplex PCR; the TCRdb copy retains only in-frame clones and omits some. This table has over 450,000 clones, roughly 89% appearing once. V gene TRBV19 combines with J gene TRBJ2-3, with a possible D match to TRBD1 (7 bases). The sample taken for sequencing was peripheral blood. The clonotype originates from a woman aged 45 to 65 with COVID-19, enrolled during active disease. Here the CDR3 DNA reads TGTGCCAGTACCCCTTGGGGCGGGACAGAGCAGTATTTT. It yields the protein CASTPWGGTEQYF.